A selection of T cell receptor beta chains follows, all from one sample in a study of PD-1 blockade in classical Hodgkin lymphoma. Profiled with immunoSEQ multiplex PCR; TCRdb holds only in-frame clones, not every one. Among about 2,500 clones listed, 55% to 75% were seen once. This specimen consisted of CD8+ T cells from blood, obtained before the fourth cycle of nivolumab. The receptors derive from a human donor with classical Hodgkin lymphoma. CDR3s include the opening cysteine and the closing phenylalanine or tryptophan. The D gene is left open where the match is weak. Clone size is not always given. Where it is, it says once, few, many or a class for expanded clones.

CATATGGWEQYF	TGTGCCACTGCGACAGGGGGGTGGGAGCAGTACTTC	TRBJ2-7	.	TRBD1	TRBV6-5
CASSNGSPQITDTQYF	TGTGCCAGTAGTAATGGCAGTCCCCAAATCACAGATACGCAGTATTTT	TRBJ2-3	.	.	TRBV19
CASSLWDRGDEQYF	TGTGCCAGCAGTTTATGGGACAGGGGGGATGAGCAGTACTTC	TRBJ2-7	.	TRBD1	TRBV28
CASSLDSTGELFF	TGTGCCAGCAGCTTGGACAGCACCGGGGAGCTGTTTTTT	TRBJ2-2	.	.	TRBV11-2
CASSPRETSADTQYF	TGTGCCAGCAGCCCCAGGGAAACCTCCGCAGATACGCAGTATTTT	TRBJ2-3	few	.	TRBV7-3
CASTSSGVQVSAGELFF	TGTGCCAGCACCTCGTCAGGCGTTCAGGTTTCGGCCGGGGAGCTGTTTTTT	TRBJ2-2	.	.	TRBV2
CASSVDYEQYF	TGTGCCAGCAGCGTAGACTACGAGCAGTACTTC	TRBJ2-7	few	.	TRBV7-8
CASSEEVGSYNEQFF	TGTGCCAGCAGTGAGGAGGTCGGCTCCTACAATGAGCAGTTCTTC	TRBJ2-1	.	.	TRBV6-1
CASSYLQGAYEQYF	TGTGCCAGCAGTTACCTACAGGGGGCCTACGAGCAGTACTTC	TRBJ2-7	.	TRBD1	TRBV28
CASSLGDIYEQYF	TGTGCCAGCAGCTTGGGGGACATCTACGAGCAGTACTTC	TRBJ2-7	once	.	TRBV5-6
CASSFRIAGVSTDTQYF	TGTGCCAGCAGTTTCAGGATAGCGGGGGTTAGCACAGATACGCAGTATTTT	TRBJ2-3	once	TRBD2	TRBV28
CASSEGLAGTGDTQYF	TGCGCCAGCAGTGAAGGACTAGCGGGGACCGGGGATACGCAGTATTTT	TRBJ2-3	.	TRBD2	TRBV10-2
CASSQALYRDEQFF	TGTGCCAGCAGCCAAGCACTCTACAGGGACGAGCAGTTCTTC	TRBJ2-1	few	.	TRBV7-9
CASSYRTVSSYEQYF	TGTGCCAGCAGCTACCGGACAGTAAGCTCCTACGAGCAGTACTTC	TRBJ2-7	large	.	TRBV7-8
CASSLRDAIWETQYF	TGTGCCAGCAGTTTAAGGGACGCTATCTGGGAGACCCAGTACTTC	TRBJ2-5	.	.	TRBV27
CASSLGPGAKNIQYF	TGTGCCAGCAGCTTAGGTCCGGGGGCCAAAAACATTCAGTACTTC	TRBJ2-4	once	.	TRBV7-6
CASSSRRTSLLSNEQFF	TGTGCCAGCAGCTCACGACGGACTAGCCTTCTAAGCAATGAGCAGTTCTTC	TRBJ2-1	.	TRBD2	TRBV11-2
CASSQALYRDEQFF	TGTGCCAGCAGCCAAGCACTCTACAGGGACGAGCAGTTCTTC	TRBJ2-1	large	.	TRBV4-2
CASSYWLNGVTQYF	TGTGCCAGCAGTTACTGGCTGAACGGGGTTACGCAGTATTTT	TRBJ2-3	.	.	TRBV6-5
CASGTAEIYGYTF	TGTGCCAGTGGGACGGCGGAAATCTATGGCTACACCTTC	TRBJ1-2	.	.	TRBV7-4
CASSPTGTYGYTF	TGTGCCAGCAGCCCGACGGGGACCTATGGCTACACCTTC	TRBJ1-2	.	.	TRBV5-6
CASSSLRVDDTEAFF	TGTGCCAGCAGTTCTCTGAGAGTAGACGACACTGAAGCTTTCTTT	TRBJ1-1	once	.	TRBV28
CATSRPCSGTYIQYF	TGTGCCACCAGCAGACCTTGCAGTGGGACCTACATTCAGTACTTC	TRBJ2-4	.	.	TRBV15
CASSLGVGTTEAFF	TGTGCCAGCAGTTTAGGAGTTGGGACGACTGAAGCTTTCTTT	TRBJ1-1	.	.	TRBV27
CASSFFGQFSYNEQFF	TGTGCCAGCAGCTTTTTCGGACAGTTCTCCTACAATGAGCAGTTCTTC	TRBJ2-1	few	.	TRBV7-8
CATSPGPGRHTEAFF	TGTGCCACCAGCCCAGGGCCAGGCCGACACACTGAAGCTTTCTTT	TRBJ1-1	few	.	TRBV15
CASSLRTLHLTNEKLFF	TGTGCCAGCAGCTTAAGGACGCTACACCTAACTAATGAAAAACTGTTTTTT	TRBJ1-4	.	.	TRBV7-9
CASSPRGRWSYEQYF	TGTGCCAGCAGCCCCCGGGGCAGGTGGTCCTACGAGCAGTACTTC	TRBJ2-7	once	.	TRBV9
CASRPDRLIMNTEAFF	TGCGCCAGCAGACCGGACAGGCTTATAATGAACACTGAAGCTTTCTTT	TRBJ1-1	.	TRBD1	TRBV5-1
CASSLVGGRGEQYF	TGTGCCAGCAGCTTAGTCGGGGGGCGCGGCGAGCAGTACTTC	TRBJ2-7	.	.	TRBV9
CASSVGVGAAANTGELFF	TGTGCCAGCAGCGTAGGCGTAGGGGCTGCCGCGAACACCGGGGAGCTGTTTTTT	TRBJ2-2	few	.	TRBV9
CASSYALADTQYF	TGTGCCAGCAGTTACGCGCTAGCGGATACGCAGTATTTT	TRBJ2-3	once	.	TRBV6-6
CASSYSLGSGSGYTF	TGTGCCAGCAGTTACTCTCTAGGGAGTGGGTCTGGCTACACCTTC	TRBJ1-2	few	.	TRBV6-6
CATSRVPGDYEQYF	TGTGCCACCAGCAGAGTTCCAGGGGATTACGAGCAGTACTTC	TRBJ2-7	.	.	TRBV15
CASSLEGGQPQHF	TGTGCCAGCAGCCTAGAGGGCGGTCAGCCCCAGCATTTT	TRBJ1-5	few	.	TRBV5-5
CASSFPLEVSFLYNEQFF	TGTGCCAGCAGCTTTCCCCTCGAGGTCAGTTTTCTCTACAATGAGCAGTTCTTC	TRBJ2-1	.	.	TRBV11-2
CASSLGFSSLNTEAFF	TGTGCCAGCAGCTTAGGATTCTCCAGCCTGAACACTGAAGCTTTCTTT	TRBJ1-1	.	.	TRBV4-1
CASSPGAHTQYF	TGTGCCAGTAGCCCGGGCGCGCATACGCAGTATTTT	TRBJ2-3	.	.	TRBV19
CASSLTGDHEQYF	TGTGCCAGTAGTCTCACAGGGGACCACGAGCAGTACTTC	TRBJ2-7	.	TRBD1	TRBV19
CASSSYQGYNSPLHF	TGTGCCAGCAGTTCCTATCAGGGTTATAATTCACCCCTCCACTTT	TRBJ1-6	hyperexpanded	.	TRBV28
CASRYSGANVLTF	TGTGCCAGTAGGTACTCTGGGGCCAACGTCCTGACTTTC	TRBJ2-6	.	.	TRBV19
CASRVSLNTEAFF	TGCGCCAGCAGGGTTTCCCTTAACACTGAAGCTTTCTTT	TRBJ1-1	few	.	TRBV4-3
CASSQDHTEAFF	TGTGCCAGCAGCCAAGACCACACTGAAGCTTTCTTT	TRBJ1-1	.	.	TRBV14
CASSLGGAPNNEQFF	TGTGCCAGCAGCTTAGGAGGGGCCCCTAATAATGAGCAGTTCTTC	TRBJ2-1	.	.	TRBV7-9
CASSVVERVYNEQFF	TGTGCCAGCAGTGTCGTCGAGCGGGTTTACAATGAGCAGTTCTTC	TRBJ2-1	large	.	TRBV6-5
CASMSGQGADGYTF	TGTGCCAGCATGTCGGGACAGGGGGCTGATGGCTACACCTTC	TRBJ1-2	.	TRBD1	TRBV28
CASSLVGGRGEQYF	TGTGCCAGCAGCTTAGTCGGGGGGCGCGGCGAGCAGTACTTC	TRBJ2-7	.	.	TRBV7-1
CASSLANTGLNYEQYF	TGTGCCAGCAGCTTAGCTAATACAGGCCTGAACTACGAGCAGTACTTC	TRBJ2-7	.	.	TRBV2
CASSLAQRGTDTQYF	TGTGCCAGCAGCTTAGCGCAGCGGGGGACAGATACGCAGTATTTT	TRBJ2-3	.	TRBD2	TRBV7-9
CASSLEVDQPQHF	TGTGCCAGCAGCTTAGAGGTGGATCAGCCCCAGCATTTT	TRBJ1-5	.	.	TRBV11-3
CASSTGTQREQYF	TGTGCCAGTAGTACCGGGACACAACGGGAGCAGTACTTC	TRBJ2-7	.	.	TRBV19
CASSQALYRDEQFF	TGTGCCAGCAGCCAAGCACTCTACAGGGACGAGCAGTTCTTC	TRBJ2-1	few	.	TRBV11-3
CASSPPWGDEQFF	TGTGCCAGCAGCCCCCCGTGGGGGGATGAGCAGTTCTTC	TRBJ2-1	.	.	TRBV7-9